This T cell receptor (beta chain) comes out of a study of T-cell memory formation after mild COVID-19. Each CDR3 protein is one row after TCRdb ran MiXCR on the 5' RACE reads. The table lists about 350,000 distinct CDR3 sequences, roughly an eighth of them singletons. The J segment lost 6 bases and the V segment lost 6 bases, leaving 4 bases of the junction unmatched. The CDR3 runs 12 residues. Germline V gives CDR1 MNHEY, CDR2 SVGEGT. Sequenced sample: PBMCs or a T cell subset sorted from them (not recorded which). The source of this sequence is a man aged 18 to 35 who had mild COVID-19 (a few samples of this study predate the infection). Cell type and time point are not known. The rearrangement uses TRBV6-2 or TRBV6-3 and TRBJ2-7; TRBD1 aligns across 8 bases. The CDR3 loop is CASRRTGREQYF. The CDR3 DNA follows: TGTGCCAGCAGGCGGACAGGGCGCGAGCAGTACTTC.